This T cell receptor (beta chain) derives from a study of human T cells and chemical hapten exposure. Per germline, CDR1 LNHNV and CDR2 YYDKDF (reference sequence). Trimming took off 0 bases at V and 9 bases at J, with 21 bases between the two ends. This CDR3 comprises 17 residues. This clonotype was seen only once. Individual cDNA molecules each carried unique molecular identifiers attached by the library. MiXCR, run by TCRdb on the RACE reads, gives a single entry per CDR3 protein. Here the sample spans under 60,000 distinct CDR3 sequences, 8.5% to 10% being singletons. Time point described: pre-sensitization, week 0. Treatment described: therapeutic diphenylcyclopropenone sensitization with weekly scalp DPC. The study extracted total RNA from unfractionated whole blood.

The sample was whole blood, taken in connection with sensitization to the hapten diphenylcyclopropenone (DPC). This sequence was found in a woman younger than 45 with alopecia areata. Some clones in this sample may be carry-over from other donors' samples. This chain uses TRBV15 with TRBJ2-1, with D tentatively TRBD1 (5 bases). The CDR3, as DNA: TGTGCCACCAGCAGAGATCGGGCAGCTTCAAGGGGTGGTGAGCAGTTCTTC. Residues: CATSRDRAASRGGEQFF.